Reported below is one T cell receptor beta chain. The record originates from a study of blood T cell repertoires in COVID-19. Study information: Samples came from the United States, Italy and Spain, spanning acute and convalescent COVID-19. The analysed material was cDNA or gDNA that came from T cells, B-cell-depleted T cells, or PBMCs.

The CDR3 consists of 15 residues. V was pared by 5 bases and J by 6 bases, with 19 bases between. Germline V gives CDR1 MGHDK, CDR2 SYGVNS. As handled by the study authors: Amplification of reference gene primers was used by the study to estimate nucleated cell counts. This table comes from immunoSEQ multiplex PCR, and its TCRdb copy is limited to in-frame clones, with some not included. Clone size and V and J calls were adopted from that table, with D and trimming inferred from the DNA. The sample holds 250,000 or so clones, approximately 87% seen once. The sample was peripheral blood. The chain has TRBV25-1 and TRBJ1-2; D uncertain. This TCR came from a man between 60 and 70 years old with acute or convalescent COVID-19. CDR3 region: CASSLPGPRGDGYTF. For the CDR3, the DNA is TGTGCCAGCAGTCTACCGGGTCCCCGCGGGGATGGCTACACCTTC.